This entry concerns a single TCR beta chain. Its antigen remains unknown. The sample belongs to a study of shared clonotypes between healthy human individuals. Points from the study as a whole: The generation probabilities recorded for non-shared clonotypes fell below those of clonotypes shared by all four donors.

It was 150 to 250 ng DNA, approximately 30,000 T cell genomes, that sorted-subset replicate PCRs used. Repertoires were generated with immunoSEQ multiplex PCR, while TCRdb's copy carries only in-frame clones and drops some. The data contain more than 400,000 clones, more than 95% of them singletons. The CDR3 contains 11 residues. Germline V gene sequence: CDR1 GTSNPN, CDR2 SVGIG (reference sequence). Sequencing was done on a sample of naive CD4+ T cells sorted from blood. Subset: CD45RA+ positively selected. V is TRBV30 and J is TRBJ2-5; D gene uncertain. Matching the DNA end better, TRBJ2-7 makes the J call doubtful. This sequence originates from a woman aged 30 to 39 in good health. The CDR3 here is CAWRLHYEQYF. DNA for the CDR3: TGTGCCTGGAGGCTTCACTACGAGCAGTACTTC.